Listed below are T cell receptor beta chains from one sample, sequenced in a study of shared clonotypes between healthy human individuals. Clones were read by immunoSEQ multiplex PCR, and TCRdb kept only the in-frame ones, dropping some. The sample yields 2.3 million or so clones, roughly 93% seen once. Sequencing was performed on naive CD4+ T cells from PBMCs. These receptors all come from a man in his late teens or twenties in good health. Some clones in this sample may be carry-over from other donors' samples. CDR3s leave out the opening cysteine and the closing phenylalanine or tryptophan. The order of the fields is V gene, J gene, CDR3 protein.

V: TRBV15
J: TRBJ2-1
CDR3: ATSSRGGTDSYNEQF

V: TRBV7-9
J: TRBJ2-3
CDR3: ASSPGRASYTQY

V: TRBV7-2
J: TRBJ2-2
CDR3: ASSGGTSGYTGELF

V: TRBV7-2
J: TRBJ1-2
CDR3: ASSFDPMAAKDYGYT

V: TRBV5-1
J: TRBJ2-2
CDR3: ASSLDGQGTNTGELF

V: TRBV4-1
J: TRBJ2-1
CDR3: ASSQVGDSQF

V: TRBV18
J: TRBJ2-1
CDR3: ASSRGQGDYNEQF

V: TRBV9
J: TRBJ2-7
CDR3: ASSVEAGPGYEQY

V: TRBV7-2
J: TRBJ1-2
CDR3: ASSLEAGEGYT

V: TRBV9
J: TRBJ2-2
CDR3: ASSVGGLLTGELF

V: TRBV5-1
J: TRBJ2-1
CDR3: ASSRSPGQGQRGSEQF

V: TRBV7-2
J: TRBJ2-3
CDR3: ASSLRTSGVSDTQY

V: TRBV28
J: TRBJ1-4
CDR3: ASSLSGAGANEKLF

V: TRBV5-1
J: TRBJ1-3
CDR3: ASSRGQVNFGNTIY

V: TRBV5-1
J: TRBJ2-1
CDR3: ASRTVPGQGNNEQF

V: TRBV10-3
J: TRBJ2-5
CDR3: AITLLTGGFGETQY

V: TRBV7-9
J: TRBJ1-4
CDR3: ASSLEDRAYEKLF

V: TRBV28
J: TRBJ1-2
CDR3: ATSRPANGYT

V: TRBV11-1
J: TRBJ2-1
CDR3: ASSPRTSGNEQF

V: TRBV6-1
J: TRBJ2-1
CDR3: ASIPNSSNEQF

V: TRBV5-4
J: TRBJ2-1
CDR3: ASSEEGAGYNEQF

V: TRBV5-4
J: TRBJ2-5
CDR3: ASSWDPRGGQETQY

V: TRBV6-1
J: TRBJ2-7
CDR3: ASLRGTYEQY

V: TRBV6-1
J: TRBJ2-5
CDR3: ASRPGQSPGGEQY

V: TRBV2
J: TRBJ1-2
CDR3: ASNEGSYYGYT

V: TRBV7-9
J: TRBJ2-7
CDR3: ASSLRAGGLYEQY

V: TRBV28
J: TRBJ1-5
CDR3: ASSLISRHYSNQPQH

V: TRBV28
J: TRBJ1-5
CDR3: ASSDGGKGNQPQH

V: TRBV4-3
J: TRBJ2-3
CDR3: ASSQDSITDTQY

V: TRBV5-4
J: TRBJ2-2
CDR3: ASSLVGTSNTGELF

V: TRBV6-5
J: TRBJ2-5
CDR3: ASSRRLAGGYEQY

V: TRBV5-1
J: TRBJ2-3
CDR3: ASSLPGGGTDTQY

V: TRBV28
J: TRBJ2-7
CDR3: ASSLGRTYEQY

V: TRBV27
J: TRBJ2-2
CDR3: ASSSPLRSTGELF

V: TRBV6-1
J: TRBJ1-2
CDR3: ASSELRGDGYT

V: TRBV5-1
J: TRBJ1-2
CDR3: ASSLASEGTNYGYT

V: TRBV11-2
J: TRBJ2-7
CDR3: ASTEGTGAPYEQY

V: TRBV27
J: TRBJ2-5
CDR3: ASSGRRRETQY

V: TRBV27
J: TRBJ2-7
CDR3: ASSYSPGGFYEQY

V: TRBV9
J: TRBJ2-1
CDR3: ASSARGQAYNEQF

V: TRBV5-5
J: TRBJ2-7
CDR3: ASSLRTGFYEQY